The T cell receptor beta chain described here comes from a study of shared clonotypes between healthy human individuals. Across the study: Three plates were used per donor for CD4 naive, three for CD4 memory, two for CD8 naive and one for CD8 memory.

The assay used deep level. Assay: immunoSEQ multiplex PCR; the TCRdb copy retains only in-frame clones and omits some. The profile shows over 2 million clones, roughly 94% of them singletons. Notes on this clone: Other DNA sequences from this sample encode an identical CDR3 as well.

CDR3 size: 14 residues. Trimming removed 1 base from V and 2 bases from J, with 9 bases in between. Germline CDR1 is KGHSH and CDR2 is LQKENI. Naive CD8 cells lacked CD45RO and underwent positive selection for CCR7, leaving out terminally differentiated effector memory CD45RA+ cells. This sequence originates from a man younger than 35 in good health. The chain is built from TRBV18 and TRBJ2-7; no clear D. Sequencing used naive CD8+ T cells sorted from blood. CDR3 nucleotides: TGTGCCAGCTCACCACGTGACGGAACCTACGAGCAGTACTTC. Its protein product is CASSPRDGTYEQYF.